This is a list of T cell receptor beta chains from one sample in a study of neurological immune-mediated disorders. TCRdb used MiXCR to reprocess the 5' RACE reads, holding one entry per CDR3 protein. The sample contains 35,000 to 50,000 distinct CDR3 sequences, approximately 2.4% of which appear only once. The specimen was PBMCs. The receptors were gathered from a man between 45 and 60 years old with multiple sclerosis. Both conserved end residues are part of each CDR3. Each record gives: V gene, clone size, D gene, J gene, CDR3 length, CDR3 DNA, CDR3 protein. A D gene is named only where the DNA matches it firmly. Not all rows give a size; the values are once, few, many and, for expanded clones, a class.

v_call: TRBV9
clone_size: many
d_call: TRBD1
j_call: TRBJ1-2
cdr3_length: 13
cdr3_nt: TGTGCCAGCAGCGCCCGGGACAGCTATGGCTACACCTTC
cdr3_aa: CASSARDSYGYTF

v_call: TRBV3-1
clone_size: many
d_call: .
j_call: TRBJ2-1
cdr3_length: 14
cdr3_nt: TGTGCCAGCAGCCCTATCCACAACTACAATGAGCAGTTCTTC
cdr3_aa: CASSPIHNYNEQFF

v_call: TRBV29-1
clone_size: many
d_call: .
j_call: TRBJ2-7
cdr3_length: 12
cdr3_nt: TGCAGCGCCACTCCTGACCGAGGAGAGCAGTACTTC
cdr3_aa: CSATPDRGEQYF

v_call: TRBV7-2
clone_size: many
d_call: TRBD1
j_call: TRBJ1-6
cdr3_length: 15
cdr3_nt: TGTGCCAGCACCTTTAGGGGGCAGGGGAATTCACCCCTCCACTTT
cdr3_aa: CASTFRGQGNSPLHF

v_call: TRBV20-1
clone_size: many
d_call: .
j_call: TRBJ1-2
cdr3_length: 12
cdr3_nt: TGCAGTGCTAATGACATTAACTATGGCTACACCTTC
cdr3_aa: CSANDINYGYTF

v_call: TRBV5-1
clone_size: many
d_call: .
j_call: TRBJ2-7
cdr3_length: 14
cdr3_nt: TGCGCCAGCCGCCGGGACGGGAGCTCCTACGAGCAGTACTTC
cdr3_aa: CASRRDGSSYEQYF

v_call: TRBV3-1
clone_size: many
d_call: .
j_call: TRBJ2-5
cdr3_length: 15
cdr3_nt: TGTGCCAGCAGCCAAGGAAGCGCGGGGTTCGAGACCCAGTACTTC
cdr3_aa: CASSQGSAGFETQYF

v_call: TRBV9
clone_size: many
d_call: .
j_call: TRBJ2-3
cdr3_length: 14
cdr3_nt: TGTGCCAGCAGCGAGAGACGGAGTTCGGATACGCAGTATTTT
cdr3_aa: CASSERRSSDTQYF

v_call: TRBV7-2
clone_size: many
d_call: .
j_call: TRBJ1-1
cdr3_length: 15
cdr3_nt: TGTGCCAGCAGCTTATTTGGGTTGCCAGACACTGAAGCTTTCTTT
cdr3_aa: CASSLFGLPDTEAFF

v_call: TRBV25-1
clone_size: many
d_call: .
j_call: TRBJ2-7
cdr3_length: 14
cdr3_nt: TGTGCCAGCAGTCACAGGGTATCGGTCTACGAGCAGTACTTC
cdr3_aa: CASSHRVSVYEQYF

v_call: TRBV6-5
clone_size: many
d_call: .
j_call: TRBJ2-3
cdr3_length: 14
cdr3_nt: TGTGCCAGCAGTTCCTCGGAGCGCACAGATACGCAGTATTTT
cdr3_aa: CASSSSERTDTQYF

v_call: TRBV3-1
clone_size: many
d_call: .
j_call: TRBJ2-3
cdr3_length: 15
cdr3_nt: TGTGCCAGCAGCCAAGATCGAGGGTGGACAGATACGCAGTATTTT
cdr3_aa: CASSQDRGWTDTQYF

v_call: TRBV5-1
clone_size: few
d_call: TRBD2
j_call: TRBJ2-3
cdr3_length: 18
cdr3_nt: TGCGCCAGCAGCTTGGAGGGGACTATACTGACTAGCACAGATACGCAGTATTTT
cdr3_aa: CASSLEGTILTSTDTQYF

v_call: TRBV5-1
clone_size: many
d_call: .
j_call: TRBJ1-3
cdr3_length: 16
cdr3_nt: TGCGCCAGCAGCTTGGCGCCCGGAAATGCTGGAAACACCATATATTTT
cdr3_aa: CASSLAPGNAGNTIYF

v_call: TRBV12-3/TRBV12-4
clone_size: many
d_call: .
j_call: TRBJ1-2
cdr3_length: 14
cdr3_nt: TGTGCCAGCAGTCCCTCGGGGTCTCTCTATGGCTACACCTTC
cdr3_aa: CASSPSGSLYGYTF

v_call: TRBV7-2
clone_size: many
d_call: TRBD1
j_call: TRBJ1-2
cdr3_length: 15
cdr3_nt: TGTGCCAGCAGATCCACACAGGGGGCGCATCGTGGCTACACCTTC
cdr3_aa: CASRSTQGAHRGYTF

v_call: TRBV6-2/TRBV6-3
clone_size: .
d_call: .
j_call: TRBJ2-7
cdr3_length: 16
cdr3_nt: TGTGCCAGCAGCCTACTCGGCGGGCCCCGGGACTACGAGCAGTACTTC
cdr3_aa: CASSLLGGPRDYEQYF

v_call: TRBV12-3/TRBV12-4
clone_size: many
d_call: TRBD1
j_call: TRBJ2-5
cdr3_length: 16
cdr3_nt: TGTGCCAGCAGTATCTATGGGACAGGGACACAGGAGACCCAGTACTTC
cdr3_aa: CASSIYGTGTQETQYF

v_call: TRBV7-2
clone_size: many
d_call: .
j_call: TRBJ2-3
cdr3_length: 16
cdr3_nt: TGTGCCAGCAGCTTAGGTTCAGCCAGGGCCACAGATACGCAGTATTTT
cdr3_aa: CASSLGSARATDTQYF

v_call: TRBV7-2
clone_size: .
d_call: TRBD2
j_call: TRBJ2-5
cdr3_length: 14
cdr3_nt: TGTGCCAGCAGCCGCTGGGGGGGAGGAGAGACCCAGTACTTC
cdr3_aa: CASSRWGGGETQYF

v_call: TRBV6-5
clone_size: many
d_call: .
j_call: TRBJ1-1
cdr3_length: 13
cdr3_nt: TGTGCCAGCAGTTACAAGGGGAACACTGAAGCTTTCTTT
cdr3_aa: CASSYKGNTEAFF

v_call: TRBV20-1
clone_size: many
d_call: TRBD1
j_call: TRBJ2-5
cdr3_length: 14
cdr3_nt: TGCAGTGCTATAAGGGGGACAGCCCAAGAGACCCAGTACTTC
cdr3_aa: CSAIRGTAQETQYF

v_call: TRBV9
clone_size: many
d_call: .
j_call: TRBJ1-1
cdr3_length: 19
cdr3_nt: TGTGCCAGCAGCGAGAGGCCCCGAGGCACAGGAGGCATGAACACTGAAGCTTTCTTT
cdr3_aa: CASSERPRGTGGMNTEAFF

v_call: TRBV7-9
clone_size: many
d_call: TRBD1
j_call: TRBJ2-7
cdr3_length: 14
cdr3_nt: TGTGCCAGCACCCGGGACAGTCTCTCCTACGAGCAGTACTTC
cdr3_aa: CASTRDSLSYEQYF

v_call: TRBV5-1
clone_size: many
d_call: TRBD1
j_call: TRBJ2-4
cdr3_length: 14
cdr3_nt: TGCGCCAGCAGCCCCGGGACAGGGGGAGACATTCAGTACTTC
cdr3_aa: CASSPGTGGDIQYF

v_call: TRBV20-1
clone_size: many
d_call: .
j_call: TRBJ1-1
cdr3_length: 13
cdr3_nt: TGCAGTGCTAAATATGGATTGAACACTGAAGCTTTCTTT
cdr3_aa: CSAKYGLNTEAFF

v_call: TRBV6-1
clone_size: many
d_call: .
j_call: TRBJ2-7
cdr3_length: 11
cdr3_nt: TGTGCCAGCAGCGCTTACTACGAGCAGTACTTC
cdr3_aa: CASSAYYEQYF

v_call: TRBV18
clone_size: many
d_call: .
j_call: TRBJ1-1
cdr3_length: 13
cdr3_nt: TGTGCCAGCTCACCGGATTCTTGGGCTGAAGCTTTCTTT
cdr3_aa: CASSPDSWAEAFF

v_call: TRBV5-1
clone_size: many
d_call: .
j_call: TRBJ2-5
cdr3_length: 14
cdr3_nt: TGCGCCAGCAGCTTCTCCGAGCTAGGGGAGACCCAGTACTTC
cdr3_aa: CASSFSELGETQYF

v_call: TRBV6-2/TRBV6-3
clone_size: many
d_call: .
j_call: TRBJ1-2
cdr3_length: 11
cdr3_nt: TGTGCCAGCAGACGGGACTATGGCTACACCTTC
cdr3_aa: CASRRDYGYTF

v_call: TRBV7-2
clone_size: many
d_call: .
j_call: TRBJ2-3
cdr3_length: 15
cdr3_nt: TGTGCCAGCAGCTCCCGGGGAGCCACCACAGATACGCAGTATTTT
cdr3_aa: CASSSRGATTDTQYF

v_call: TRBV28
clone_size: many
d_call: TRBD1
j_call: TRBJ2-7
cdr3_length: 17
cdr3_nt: TGTGCCAGCAGTTTAATGAGTGGGACAGGGGGCAGGAACGAGCAGTACTTC
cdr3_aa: CASSLMSGTGGRNEQYF

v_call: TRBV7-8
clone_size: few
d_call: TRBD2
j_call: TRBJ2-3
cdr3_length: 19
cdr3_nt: TGTGCCAGCAGCTTACCCACCCTAGCGGGGCCCCACCGAGAGGATACGCAGTATTTT
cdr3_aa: CASSLPTLAGPHREDTQYF

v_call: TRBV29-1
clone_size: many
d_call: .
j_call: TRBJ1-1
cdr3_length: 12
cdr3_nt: TGCAGCGTTGGAGACAGGAACACTGAAGCTTTCTTT
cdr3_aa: CSVGDRNTEAFF

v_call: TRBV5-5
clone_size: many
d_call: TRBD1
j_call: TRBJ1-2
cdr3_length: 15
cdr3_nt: TGTGCCAGCAGCCTCATGACCGGGACAGGTTATGGCTACACCTTC
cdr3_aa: CASSLMTGTGYGYTF

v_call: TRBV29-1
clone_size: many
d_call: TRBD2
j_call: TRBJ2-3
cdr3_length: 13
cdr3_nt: TGCAGCGTTGGGGCGGGGGGCACAGATACGCAGTATTTT
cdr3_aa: CSVGAGGTDTQYF

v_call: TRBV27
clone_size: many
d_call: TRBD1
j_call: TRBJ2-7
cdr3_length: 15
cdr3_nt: TGTGCCAGCAGTTTGCGGCAGGGGGCTTTCCACGAGCAGTACTTC
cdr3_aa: CASSLRQGAFHEQYF

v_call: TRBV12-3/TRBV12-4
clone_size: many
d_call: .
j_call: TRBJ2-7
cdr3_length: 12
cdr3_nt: TGTGCCAGCAGCCGCGGGACCTACGAGCAGTACTTC
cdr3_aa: CASSRGTYEQYF

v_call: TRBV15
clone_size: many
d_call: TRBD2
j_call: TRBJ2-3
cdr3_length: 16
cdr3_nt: TGTGCCACCAGCAGAGGGAGCGGGGGGGCCCCAGATACGCAGTATTTT
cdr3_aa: CATSRGSGGAPDTQYF

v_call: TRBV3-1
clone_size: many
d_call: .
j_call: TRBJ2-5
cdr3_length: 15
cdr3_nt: TGTGCCAGCAGCCAAGCAAATACGGGTCAAGAGACCCAGTACTTC
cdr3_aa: CASSQANTGQETQYF

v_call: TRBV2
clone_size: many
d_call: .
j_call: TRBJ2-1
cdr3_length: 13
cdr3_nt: TGTGCCAGCAGATTGGAGACTAGGGGTGAGCAGTTCTTC
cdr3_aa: CASRLETRGEQFF

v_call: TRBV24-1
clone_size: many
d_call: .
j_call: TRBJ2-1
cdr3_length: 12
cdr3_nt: TGTGCCACCAGTGATCCGGGGAGTGAGCAGTTCTTC
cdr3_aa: CATSDPGSEQFF

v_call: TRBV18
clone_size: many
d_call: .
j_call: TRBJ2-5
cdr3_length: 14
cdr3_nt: TGTGCCAGCTCACAGGTAGCGAACCAAGAGACCCAGTACTTC
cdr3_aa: CASSQVANQETQYF

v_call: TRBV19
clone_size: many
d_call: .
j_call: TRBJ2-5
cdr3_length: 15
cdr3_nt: TGTGCCAGTACCCGGGGGGCGGGGGTTGAAGAGACCCAGTACTTC
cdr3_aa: CASTRGAGVEETQYF

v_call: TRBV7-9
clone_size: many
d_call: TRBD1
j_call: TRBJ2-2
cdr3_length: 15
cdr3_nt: TGTGCCAGCAGCTTTACAGGGGATGAAGGCTGGGAGCTGTTTTTT
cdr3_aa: CASSFTGDEGWELFF

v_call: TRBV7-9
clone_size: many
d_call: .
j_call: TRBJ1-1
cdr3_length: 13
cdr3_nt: TGTGCCAGCAGCGCCCCCCAGAACACTGAAGCTTTCTTT
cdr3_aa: CASSAPQNTEAFF

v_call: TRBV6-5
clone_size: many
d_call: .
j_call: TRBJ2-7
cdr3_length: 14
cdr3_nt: TGTGCCAGCAGTTTCCTTGGCCGCCGGTGGGAGCAGTACTTC
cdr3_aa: CASSFLGRRWEQYF

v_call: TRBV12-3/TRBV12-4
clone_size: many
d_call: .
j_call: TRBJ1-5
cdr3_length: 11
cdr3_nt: TGTGCCAGCAGTTTAGGACAGTCCCAGCATTTT
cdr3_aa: CASSLGQSQHF

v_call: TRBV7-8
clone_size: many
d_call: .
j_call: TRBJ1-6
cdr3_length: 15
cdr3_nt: TGTGCCAGCAGCCGCGGACGGACCTCTGGTTCACCCCTCAACTTT
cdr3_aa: CASSRGRTSGSPLNF

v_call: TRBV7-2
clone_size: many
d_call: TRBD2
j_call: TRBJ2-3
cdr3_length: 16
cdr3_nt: TGTGCCAGCAGCTTAGGGGGGGGGACCCTCACAGATACGCAGTATTTT
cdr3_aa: CASSLGGGTLTDTQYF

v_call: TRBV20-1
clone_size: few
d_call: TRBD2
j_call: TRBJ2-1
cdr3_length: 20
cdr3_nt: TGCAGTGCTAGAGAGGGGCCGGGACTAGCGGGGGGAAGCTCCTACAATGAGCAGTTCTTC
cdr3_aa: CSAREGPGLAGGSSYNEQFF

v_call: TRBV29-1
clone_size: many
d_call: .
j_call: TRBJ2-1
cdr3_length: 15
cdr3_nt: TGCAGCGTTGAAGGGCTAGCGAGCTCCTACAATGAGCAGTTCTTC
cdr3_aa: CSVEGLASSYNEQFF

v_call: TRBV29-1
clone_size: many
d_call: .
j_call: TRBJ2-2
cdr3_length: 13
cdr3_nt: TGCAGCTCGACTGGGCAAAACACCGGGGAGCTGTTTTTT
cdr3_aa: CSSTGQNTGELFF

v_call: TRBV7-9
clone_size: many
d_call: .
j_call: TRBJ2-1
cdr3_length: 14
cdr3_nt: TGTGCCAGCAGCTGGGCGACGAGACAGACCGAGCAGTTCTTC
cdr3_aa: CASSWATRQTEQFF

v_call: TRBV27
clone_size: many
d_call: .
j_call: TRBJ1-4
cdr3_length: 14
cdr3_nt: TGTGCCAGCAGCCGAACAGGAACTAATGAAAAACTGTTTTTT
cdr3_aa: CASSRTGTNEKLFF